The clone carrying this TCR beta chain is categorized as medium-sized. This sample is drawn from a study of CDR3 diversity in severe acne. TCRdb analysed the PCR reads with MiXCR anew, one entry per CDR3 protein. The sample records 90,000 or so distinct CDR3 sequences, roughly 52% being singletons. The sequenced sample was blood. The TCR was taken from a male donor in good health, serving as a control.

The CDR3 bases are TGCAGCGTCGAGCGGGTTGAGGGCACTGAAGCTTTCTTT. It encodes CSVERVEGTEAFF. The chain is built from TRBV29-1 and TRBJ1-1, with D hard to call. This CDR3 has 13 amino acids. Germline V gene sequence: CDR1 SQVTM, CDR2 ANQGSEA. Trimming removed 6 bases at V and 4 bases at J, with 15 bases between.